This TCR beta chain was observed in a study of shared clonotypes between healthy human individuals. The study drew its donors from healthy HIV-negative adults without recent acute infections or vaccinations. To note about this clone: At the DNA level, this CDR3 is encoded by other sequences in the same sample as well.

Profiled with immunoSEQ multiplex PCR; TCRdb holds only in-frame clones, not every one. The table includes about 1.5 million clones, 98% detected once. V was clipped by 5 bases and J by 0 bases; unmatched bases: 4. The CDR3 extends over 16 amino acids. Looked up from germline, CDR1 is SGHRS and CDR2 is YFSETQ. The V call is TRBV5-1, the J call TRBJ2-1, with 11 nucleotides matching TRBD2. Sequenced: naive CD4+ T cells sorted from blood. Subset given: CD45RA+ positively selected. This clonotype was sampled from a man aged 25 to 40 in good health. The CDR3 here is CASSFLAGGSYNEQFF. CDR3 DNA: TGCGCCAGCAGTTTTCTAGCGGGAGGCTCCTACAATGAGCAGTTCTTC.